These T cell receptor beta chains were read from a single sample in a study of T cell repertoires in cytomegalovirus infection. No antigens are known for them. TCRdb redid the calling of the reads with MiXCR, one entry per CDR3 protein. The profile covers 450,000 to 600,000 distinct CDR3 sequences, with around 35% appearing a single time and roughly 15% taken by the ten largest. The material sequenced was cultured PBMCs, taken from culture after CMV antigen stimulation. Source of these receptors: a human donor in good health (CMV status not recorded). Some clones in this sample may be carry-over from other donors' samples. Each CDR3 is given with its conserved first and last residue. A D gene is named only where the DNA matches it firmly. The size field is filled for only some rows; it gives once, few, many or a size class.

CDR3: CATLRRGASGELFF; DNA: TGTGCCACCTTACGTCGGGGGGCGTCCGGGGAGCTGTTTTTT; length: 14; D: NA; J: TRBJ2-2; V: TRBV2; size: few
CDR3: CSGRRFDGYTF; DNA: TGCAGTGGCAGGAGATTTGATGGCTACACCTTC; length: 11; D: NA; J: TRBJ1-2; V: TRBV20-1; size: NA
CDR3: CASSLEAGVGNTQYF; DNA: TGTGCCAGCAGCTTAGAAGCGGGAGTTGGAAATACGCAGTATTTT; length: 15; D: TRBD2; J: TRBJ2-3; V: TRBV7-2; size: few
CDR3: CASSIQLAGEQFF; DNA: TGTGCCAGTAGTATACAACTAGCGGGCGAGCAGTTCTTC; length: 13; D: TRBD2; J: TRBJ2-1; V: TRBV19; size: few
CDR3: CASSQDTGAAFF; DNA: TGCGCCAGCAGCCAAGATACAGGGGCGGCTTTCTTT; length: 12; D: TRBD1; J: TRBJ1-1; V: TRBV4-3; size: NA
CDR3: CASSVEDRVGDTQYF; DNA: TGCGCCAGCAGCGTGGAGGACAGGGTTGGAGATACGCAGTATTTT; length: 15; D: TRBD1; J: TRBJ2-3; V: TRBV5-1; size: once
CDR3: CASSVGVTGELFF; DNA: TGTGCCAGCAGTGTTGGGGTCACCGGGGAGCTGTTTTTT; length: 13; D: NA; J: TRBJ2-2; V: TRBV27; size: NA
CDR3: CATVSRGGNEQFF; DNA: TGTGCCACTGTGTCCAGAGGTGGCAATGAGCAGTTCTTC; length: 13; D: NA; J: TRBJ2-1; V: TRBV19; size: few
CDR3: CASSLGPVSYEQYF; DNA: TGTGCCAGCAGCTTAGGACCAGTCTCCTACGAGCAGTACTTC; length: 14; D: NA; J: TRBJ2-7; V: TRBV7-3; size: many
CDR3: CASSQANFGTGLGNSPLHF; DNA: TGCGCCAGCAGCCAGGCTAACTTCGGGACAGGGCTGGGCAATTCACCCCTCCACTTT; length: 19; D: TRBD1; J: TRBJ1-6; V: TRBV4-1; size: few
CDR3: CASSRTGGREKLFF; DNA: TGTGCCAGCAGTAGGACAGGGGGAAGGGAAAAACTGTTTTTT; length: 14; D: TRBD1; J: TRBJ1-4; V: TRBV12-3/TRBV12-4; size: NA
CDR3: CASSIAGGSTGELFF; DNA: TGTGCCAGTAGCATAGCGGGAGGCTCCACCGGGGAGCTGTTTTTT; length: 15; D: TRBD2; J: TRBJ2-2; V: TRBV19; size: once
CDR3: CASSPSPSNLYEQYF; DNA: TGTGCCAGCAGCCCCTCACCTTCGAACCTCTACGAGCAGTACTTC; length: 15; D: NA; J: TRBJ2-7; V: TRBV28; size: NA
CDR3: CASSPDPDYGYTF; DNA: TGTGCCAGTAGCCCCGACCCGGACTATGGCTACACCTTC; length: 13; D: NA; J: TRBJ1-2; V: TRBV19; size: NA
CDR3: CASSAQITANYGYTF; DNA: TGTGCCAGCAGCGCTCAAATCACGGCTAACTATGGCTACACCTTC; length: 15; D: NA; J: TRBJ1-2; V: TRBV3-1; size: NA
CDR3: CASSLGAQSYYGYTF; DNA: TGTGCCAGCAGCTTAGGGGCACAGAGCTACTATGGCTACACCTTC; length: 15; D: NA; J: TRBJ1-2; V: TRBV7-8; size: NA
CDR3: CASSSVNTGELFF; DNA: TGTGCCAGCAGTAGCGTAAACACCGGGGAGCTGTTTTTT; length: 13; D: NA; J: TRBJ2-2; V: TRBV2; size: few
CDR3: CASSLAGDNSPLHF; DNA: TGTGCCAGCAGCTTGGCGGGTGATAATTCACCCCTCCACTTT; length: 14; D: NA; J: TRBJ1-6; V: TRBV5-6; size: NA
CDR3: CASSLAWGGRTQPQHF; DNA: TGTGCCAGCAGCTTGGCTTGGGGGGGGCGAACTCAGCCCCAGCATTTT; length: 16; D: NA; J: TRBJ1-5; V: TRBV5-3; size: few
CDR3: CSVGGGDNTGELFF; DNA: TGCAGCGTTGGAGGGGGCGATAACACCGGGGAGCTGTTTTTT; length: 14; D: TRBD1; J: TRBJ2-2; V: TRBV29-1; size: few
CDR3: CASSFRTANTEAFF; DNA: TGTGCCAGCAGCTTCCGGACGGCGAACACTGAAGCTTTCTTT; length: 14; D: NA; J: TRBJ1-1; V: TRBV7-2; size: few
CDR3: CASSNQGKLAKNIQYF; DNA: TGTGCCAGTAGTAATCAGGGAAAACTAGCCAAAAACATTCAGTACTTC; length: 16; D: NA; J: TRBJ2-4; V: TRBV19; size: many
CDR3: CASSLLRGYGYTF; DNA: TGTGCCAGCAGCTTGCTTCGCGGCTATGGCTACACCTTC; length: 13; D: NA; J: TRBJ1-2; V: TRBV5-6; size: many
CDR3: CASSIRIRQGSSYNEQFF; DNA: TGTGCCAGCAGCATCAGGATCCGACAGGGGTCATCCTACAATGAGCAGTTCTTC; length: 18; D: TRBD1; J: TRBJ2-1; V: TRBV7-2; size: many
CDR3: CASSRGPVTDTQYF; DNA: TGTGCCAGCAGCCGGGGACCCGTCACAGATACGCAGTATTTT; length: 14; D: NA; J: TRBJ2-3; V: TRBV7-2; size: few
CDR3: CASSVRDRGNNEQFF; DNA: TGTGCCAGCAGTGTCCGGGACAGGGGGAACAATGAGCAGTTCTTC; length: 15; D: TRBD1; J: TRBJ2-1; V: TRBV2; size: NA
CDR3: CASSQLAGFQYF; DNA: TGTGCCAGCAGTCAACTAGCGGGGTTTCAGTACTTC; length: 12; D: TRBD2; J: TRBJ2-7; V: TRBV27; size: NA
CDR3: CASSYSLAGYKQETQYF; DNA: TGTGCCAGCAGTTATTCTCTAGCGGGATATAAACAAGAGACCCAGTACTTC; length: 17; D: TRBD2; J: TRBJ2-5; V: TRBV6-1; size: few
CDR3: CASSQPGAGANDLIF; DNA: TGCGCCAGCAGCCAACCAGGCGCAGGGGCCAACGACCTGATTTTC; length: 15; D: NA; J: TRBJ2-6; V: TRBV4-1; size: NA
CDR3: CASSLVAIGAADTQYF; DNA: TGTGCCAGCAGCTTGGTAGCGATTGGGGCCGCAGATACGCAGTATTTT; length: 16; D: NA; J: TRBJ2-3; V: TRBV7-6; size: NA
CDR3: CASSQDRVAGRGGAFF; DNA: TGCGCCAGCAGCCAAGATAGAGTAGCGGGTCGGGGTGGCGCTTTCTTT; length: 16; D: NA; J: TRBJ1-1; V: TRBV4-3; size: few
CDR3: CASGDERYGYTF; DNA: TGTGCCAGTGGTGACGAGCGCTATGGCTACACCTTC; length: 12; D: NA; J: TRBJ1-2; V: TRBV19; size: NA
CDR3: CSATSGRANEQFF; DNA: TGCAGTGCTACTAGCGGGAGGGCCAATGAGCAGTTCTTC; length: 13; D: TRBD2; J: TRBJ2-1; V: TRBV20-1; size: NA
CDR3: CSVEVAGGTGELFF; DNA: TGCAGCGTTGAAGTCGCAGGGGGCACCGGGGAGCTGTTTTTT; length: 14; D: TRBD1; J: TRBJ2-2; V: TRBV29-1; size: NA
CDR3: CASSFGSLYNEQFF; DNA: TGTGCCAGCAGCTTCGGTAGCCTTTACAATGAGCAGTTCTTC; length: 14; D: NA; J: TRBJ2-1; V: TRBV7-2; size: NA
CDR3: CATDRDRNQPQHF; DNA: TGTGCCACAGACCGGGACAGAAATCAGCCCCAGCATTTT; length: 13; D: TRBD1; J: TRBJ1-5; V: TRBV19; size: many
CDR3: CASSLSYPDEQYF; DNA: TGTGCCAGCAGTTTATCGTACCCCGACGAGCAGTACTTC; length: 13; D: NA; J: TRBJ2-7; V: TRBV27; size: few
CDR3: CASSGLAATDTQYF; DNA: TGTGCCAGCAGTGGACTAGCGGCCACAGATACGCAGTATTTT; length: 14; D: TRBD2; J: TRBJ2-3; V: TRBV2; size: NA
CDR3: CASSNTRTGGGNEQFF; DNA: TGTGCCAGCAGCAACACCCGGACAGGGGGCGGCAATGAGCAGTTCTTC; length: 16; D: TRBD1; J: TRBJ2-1; V: TRBV7-2; size: NA
CDR3: CASSALQGRTEAFF; DNA: TGTGCCAGCAGCGCACTACAGGGTCGGACTGAAGCTTTCTTT; length: 14; D: NA; J: TRBJ1-1; V: TRBV2; size: once
CDR3: CASSSKSTSTDTQYF; DNA: TGTGCCAGCAGTTCAAAGTCGACTAGCACAGATACGCAGTATTTT; length: 15; D: NA; J: TRBJ2-3; V: TRBV28; size: few
CDR3: CASSSQGGRDTEAFF; DNA: TGTGCCAGCAGCTCCCAGGGTGGGCGGGACACTGAAGCTTTCTTT; length: 15; D: NA; J: TRBJ1-1; V: TRBV7-3; size: NA
CDR3: CASSHRGSGVVAYEQYF; DNA: TGTGCCAGCAGCCATAGGGGGTCGGGGGTGGTCGCTTACGAGCAGTACTTC; length: 17; D: NA; J: TRBJ2-7; V: TRBV7-2; size: few
CDR3: CASSLDLIQPQPQHF; DNA: TGTGCCAGCAGCTTAGATTTGATACAGCCCCAGCCCCAGCATTTT; length: 15; D: NA; J: TRBJ1-5; V: TRBV11-2; size: few
CDR3: CASSYAGQGYTF; DNA: TGTGCCAGCAGTTACGCGGGGCAAGGCTACACCTTC; length: 12; D: NA; J: TRBJ1-2; V: TRBV6-5; size: few
CDR3: CASSSYGDTQYF; DNA: TGTGCCAGCAGCTCTTACGGGGATACGCAGTATTTT; length: 12; D: NA; J: TRBJ2-3; V: TRBV7-2; size: many
CDR3: CASSFGQPYEKLFF; DNA: TGTGCCAGCAGCTTCGGACAGCCCTATGAAAAACTGTTTTTT; length: 14; D: NA; J: TRBJ1-4; V: TRBV7-2; size: few
CDR3: CASSLASLVFGETQYF; DNA: TGTGCCAGCAGCTTAGCTTCACTAGTTTTCGGAGAGACCCAGTACTTC; length: 16; D: NA; J: TRBJ2-5; V: TRBV7-2; size: many
CDR3: CSGNEPYTDTQYF; DNA: TGCAGTGGGAACGAGCCGTACACAGATACGCAGTATTTT; length: 13; D: NA; J: TRBJ2-3; V: TRBV20-1; size: NA